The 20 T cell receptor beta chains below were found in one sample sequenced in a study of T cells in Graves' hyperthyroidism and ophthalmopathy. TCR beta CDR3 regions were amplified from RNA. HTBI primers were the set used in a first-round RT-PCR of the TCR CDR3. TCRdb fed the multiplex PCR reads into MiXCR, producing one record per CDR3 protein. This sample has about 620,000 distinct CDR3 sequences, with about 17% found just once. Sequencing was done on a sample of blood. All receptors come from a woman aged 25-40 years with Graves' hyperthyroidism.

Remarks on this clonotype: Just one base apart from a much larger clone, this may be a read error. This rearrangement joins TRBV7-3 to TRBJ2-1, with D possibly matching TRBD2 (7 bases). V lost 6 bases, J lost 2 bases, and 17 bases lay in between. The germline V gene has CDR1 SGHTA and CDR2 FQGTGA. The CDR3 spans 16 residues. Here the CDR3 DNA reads TGTGCCAGCAGTTTAGCTCGGGGGGCCGCCTACAATGAGCAGTTCTTC. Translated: CASSLARGAAYNEQFF. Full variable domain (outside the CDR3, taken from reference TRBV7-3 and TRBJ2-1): GAGVSQTPSNKVTEKGKYVELRCDPISGHTALYWYRQSLGQGPEFLIYFQGTGAADDSGLPNDRFFAVRPEGSVSTLKIQRTERGDSAVYLCASSLARGAAYNEQFFGPGTRLTVL.

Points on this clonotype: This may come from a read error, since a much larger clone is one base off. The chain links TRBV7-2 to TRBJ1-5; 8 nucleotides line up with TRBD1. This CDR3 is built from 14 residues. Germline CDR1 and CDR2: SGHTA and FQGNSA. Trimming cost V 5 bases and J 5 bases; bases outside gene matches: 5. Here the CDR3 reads CTSSAQGVYQPQHF. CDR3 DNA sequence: TGTACCAGCAGCGCACAGGGGGTATATCAGCCCCAGCATTTT.

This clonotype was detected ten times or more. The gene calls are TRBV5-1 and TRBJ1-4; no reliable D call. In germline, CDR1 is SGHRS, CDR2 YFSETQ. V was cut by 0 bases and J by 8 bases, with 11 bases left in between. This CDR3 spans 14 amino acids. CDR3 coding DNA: TGCGCCAGCAGCTTGGACACTGAAGGAGAAAAACTGTTTTTT. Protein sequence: CASSLDTEGEKLFF.

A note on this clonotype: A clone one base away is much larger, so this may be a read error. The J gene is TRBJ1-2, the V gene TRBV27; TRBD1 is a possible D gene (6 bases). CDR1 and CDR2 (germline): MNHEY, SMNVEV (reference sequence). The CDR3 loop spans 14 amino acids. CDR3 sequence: CASRKTGKGYDYTF. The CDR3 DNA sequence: TGTGCCAGCAGGAAGACAGGAAAGGGTTATGACTACACCTTC.

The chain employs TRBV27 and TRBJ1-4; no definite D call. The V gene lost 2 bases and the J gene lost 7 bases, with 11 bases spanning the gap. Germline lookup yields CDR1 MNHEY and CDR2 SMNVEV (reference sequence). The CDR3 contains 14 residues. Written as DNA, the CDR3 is TGTGCCAGCAGTTTACGGGGAGGAAGTGAAAAACTGTTTTTT. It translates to CASSLRGGSEKLFF.

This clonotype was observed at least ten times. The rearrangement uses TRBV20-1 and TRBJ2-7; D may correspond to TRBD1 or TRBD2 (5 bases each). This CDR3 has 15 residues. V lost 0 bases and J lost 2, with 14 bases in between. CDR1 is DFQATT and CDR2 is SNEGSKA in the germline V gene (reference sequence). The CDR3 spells CSARDRSGSTYEQYF. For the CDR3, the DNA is TGCAGTGCTAGAGATCGTTCAGGGAGCACCTACGAGCAGTACTTC.

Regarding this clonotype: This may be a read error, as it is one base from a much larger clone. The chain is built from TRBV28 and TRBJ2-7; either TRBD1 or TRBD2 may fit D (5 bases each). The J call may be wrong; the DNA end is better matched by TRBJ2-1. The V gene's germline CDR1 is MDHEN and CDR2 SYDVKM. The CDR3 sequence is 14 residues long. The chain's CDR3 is CASSSGPNPYEQFF. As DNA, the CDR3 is TGTGCCAGCAGTTCGGGACCCAATCCCTACGAGCAGTTCTTC.

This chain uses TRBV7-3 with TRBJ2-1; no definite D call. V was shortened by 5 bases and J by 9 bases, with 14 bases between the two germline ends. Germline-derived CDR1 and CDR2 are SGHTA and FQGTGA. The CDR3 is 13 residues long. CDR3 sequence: CASSIMDGGEQFF. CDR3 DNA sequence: TGTGCCAGCAGCATAATGGACGGCGGTGAGCAGTTCTTC.

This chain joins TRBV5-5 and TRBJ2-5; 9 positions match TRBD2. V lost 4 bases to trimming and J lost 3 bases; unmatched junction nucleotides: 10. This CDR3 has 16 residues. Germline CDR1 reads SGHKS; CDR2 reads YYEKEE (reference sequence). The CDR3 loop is CASSPTILAGEETQYF. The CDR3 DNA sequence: TGTGCCAGCAGCCCCACTATTTTAGCGGGAGAAGAGACCCAGTACTTC.

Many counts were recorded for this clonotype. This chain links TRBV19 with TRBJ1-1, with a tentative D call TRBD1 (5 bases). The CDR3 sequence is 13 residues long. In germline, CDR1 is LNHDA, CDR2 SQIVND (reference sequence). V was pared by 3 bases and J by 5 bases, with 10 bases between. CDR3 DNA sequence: TGTGCCAGTAGTATGGGCAGGGAGACTGAAGCTTTCTTT. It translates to CASSMGRETEAFF.

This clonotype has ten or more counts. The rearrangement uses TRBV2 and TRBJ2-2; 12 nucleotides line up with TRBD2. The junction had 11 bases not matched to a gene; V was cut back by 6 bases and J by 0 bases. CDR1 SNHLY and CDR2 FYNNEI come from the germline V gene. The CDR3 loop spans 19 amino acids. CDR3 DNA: TGTGCCAGCAGAGACCCTAGCGGGAGGGCCAAACCGAACACCGGGGAGCTGTTTTTT. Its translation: CASRDPSGRAKPNTGELFF.

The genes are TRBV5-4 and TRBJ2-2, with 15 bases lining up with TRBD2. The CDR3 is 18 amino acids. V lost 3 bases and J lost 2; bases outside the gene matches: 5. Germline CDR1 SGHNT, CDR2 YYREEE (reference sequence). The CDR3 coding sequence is TGTGCCAGCAGCTCCGGACTAGCGGGAGGGCCCAACACCGGGGAGCTGTTTTTT. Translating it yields CASSSGLAGGPNTGELFF.

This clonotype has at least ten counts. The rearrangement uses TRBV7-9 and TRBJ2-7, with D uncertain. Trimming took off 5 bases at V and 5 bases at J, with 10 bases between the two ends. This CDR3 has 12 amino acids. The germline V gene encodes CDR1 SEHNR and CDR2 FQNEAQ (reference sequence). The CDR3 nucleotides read TGTGCCAGCAGCCCTCGGCCCCACGAGCAGTACTTC. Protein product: CASSPRPHEQYF.

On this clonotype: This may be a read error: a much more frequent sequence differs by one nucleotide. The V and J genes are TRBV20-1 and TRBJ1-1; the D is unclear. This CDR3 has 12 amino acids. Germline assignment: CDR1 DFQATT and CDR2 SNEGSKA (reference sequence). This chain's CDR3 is CRENRGNTEAFF. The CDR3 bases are TGCAGGGAGAATCGGGGGAACACTGAAGCTTTCTTT.

The CDR3 region is CASSPRTEREDSPLHF. As DNA, the CDR3 is TGCGCCAGCAGCCCAAGGACGGAGCGGGAAGATTCACCCCTCCACTTT. This chain joins TRBV4-1 and TRBJ1-6; the D is unclear. V lost 4 bases to trimming and J lost 8 bases, with 18 bases between them. This CDR3 has 16 amino acids. CDR1 and CDR2 from the germline V gene are MGHRA and YSYEKL.

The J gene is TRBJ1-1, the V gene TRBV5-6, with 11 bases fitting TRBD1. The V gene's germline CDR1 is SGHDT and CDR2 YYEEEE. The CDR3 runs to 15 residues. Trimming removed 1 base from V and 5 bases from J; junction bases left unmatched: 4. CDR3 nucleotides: TGTGCCAGCAGCTTGTTTGGGACAGGGGGGACTGAAGCTTTCTTT. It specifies CASSLFGTGGTEAFF.

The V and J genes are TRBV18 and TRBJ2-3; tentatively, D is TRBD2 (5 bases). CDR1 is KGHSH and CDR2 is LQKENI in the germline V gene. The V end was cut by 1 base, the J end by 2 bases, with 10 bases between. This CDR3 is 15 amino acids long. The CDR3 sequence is CASSPLASITDTQYF. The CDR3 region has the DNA TGTGCCAGCTCACCACTCGCTAGCATCACAGATACGCAGTATTTT.

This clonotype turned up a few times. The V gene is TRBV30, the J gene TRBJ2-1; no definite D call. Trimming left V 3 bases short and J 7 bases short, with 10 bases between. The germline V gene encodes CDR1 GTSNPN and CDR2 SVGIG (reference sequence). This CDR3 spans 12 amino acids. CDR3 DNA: TGTGCCTGGAGCGCATCAAGGAATGAGCAGTTCTTC. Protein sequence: CAWSASRNEQFF.

The chain's CDR3 is CASSLGTGRAFF. The DNA for the CDR3 is TGTGCCAGCAGTTTAGGGACAGGGCGAGCTTTCTTT. V usage is TRBV28 and J usage is TRBJ1-1; TRBD1 matches at 9 bases. Germline V gene data show CDR1 as MDHEN and CDR2 as SYDVKM. J was trimmed by 10 bases and V by 2 bases; bases with no gene match: 2. The CDR3 is 12 residues long.

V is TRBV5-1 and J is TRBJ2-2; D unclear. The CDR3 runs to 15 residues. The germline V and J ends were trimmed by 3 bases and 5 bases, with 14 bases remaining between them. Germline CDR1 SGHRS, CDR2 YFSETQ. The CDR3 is CASSSPIWDTGELFF. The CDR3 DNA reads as TGCGCCAGCAGCTCCCCGATCTGGGATACCGGGGAGCTGTTTTTT.